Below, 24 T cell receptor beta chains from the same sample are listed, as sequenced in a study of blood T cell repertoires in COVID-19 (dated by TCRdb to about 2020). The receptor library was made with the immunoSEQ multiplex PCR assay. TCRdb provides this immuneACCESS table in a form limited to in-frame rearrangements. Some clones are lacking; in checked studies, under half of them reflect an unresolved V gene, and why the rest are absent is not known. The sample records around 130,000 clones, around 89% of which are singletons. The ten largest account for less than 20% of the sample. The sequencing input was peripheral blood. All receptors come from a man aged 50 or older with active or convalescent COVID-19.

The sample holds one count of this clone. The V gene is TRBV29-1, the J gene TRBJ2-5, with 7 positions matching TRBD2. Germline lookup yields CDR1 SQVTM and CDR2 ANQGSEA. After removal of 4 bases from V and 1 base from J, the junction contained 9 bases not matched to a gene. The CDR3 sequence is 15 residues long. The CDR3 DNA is TGCAGCGTTGTCTGGCGGGGGACCTTCCAAGAGACCCAGTACTTC. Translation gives CSVVWRGTFQETQYF.

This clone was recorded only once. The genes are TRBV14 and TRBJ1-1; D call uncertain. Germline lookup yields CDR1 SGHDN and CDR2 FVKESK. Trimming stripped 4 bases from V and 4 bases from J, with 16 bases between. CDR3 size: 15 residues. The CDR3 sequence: CASSPPSGVGTEAFF. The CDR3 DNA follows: TGTGCCAGCAGCCCACCTTCCGGAGTGGGCACTGAAGCTTTCTTT.

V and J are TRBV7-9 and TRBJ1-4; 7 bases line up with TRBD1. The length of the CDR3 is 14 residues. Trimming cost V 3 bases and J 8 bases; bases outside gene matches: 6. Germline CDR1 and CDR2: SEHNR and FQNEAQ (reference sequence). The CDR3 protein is CASSFRTGGEKLFF. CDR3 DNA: TGTGCCAGCAGCTTCCGGACAGGCGGCGAAAAACTGTTTTTT.

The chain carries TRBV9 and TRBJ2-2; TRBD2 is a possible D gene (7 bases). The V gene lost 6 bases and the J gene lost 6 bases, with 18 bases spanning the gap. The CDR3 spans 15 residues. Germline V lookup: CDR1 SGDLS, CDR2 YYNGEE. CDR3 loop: CASTGSGTNAGELFF. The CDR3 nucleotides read TGTGCCAGCACAGGAAGCGGGACAAACGCCGGGGAGCTGTTTTTT.

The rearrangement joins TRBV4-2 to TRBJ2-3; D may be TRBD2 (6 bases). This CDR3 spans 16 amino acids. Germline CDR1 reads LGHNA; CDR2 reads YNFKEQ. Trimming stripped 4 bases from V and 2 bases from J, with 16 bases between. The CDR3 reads CASSRVVAGTTDTQYF. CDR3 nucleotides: TGTGCCAGCAGCCGCGTCGTGGCGGGGACCACAGATACGCAGTATTTT.

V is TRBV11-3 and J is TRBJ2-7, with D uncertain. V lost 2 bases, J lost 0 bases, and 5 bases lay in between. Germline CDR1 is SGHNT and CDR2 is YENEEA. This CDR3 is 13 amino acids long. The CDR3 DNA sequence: TGTGCCAGCAGCTTATCGGGCTCCTACGAGCAGTACTTC. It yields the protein CASSLSGSYEQYF.

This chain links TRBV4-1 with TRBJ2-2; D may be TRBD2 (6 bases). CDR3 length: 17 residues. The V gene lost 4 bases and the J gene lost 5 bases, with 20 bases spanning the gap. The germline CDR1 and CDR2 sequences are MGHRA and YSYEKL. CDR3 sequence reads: CASSRVPGLSYTGELFF. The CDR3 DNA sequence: TGCGCCAGCAGCCGGGTGCCGGGACTTAGTTATACCGGGGAGCTGTTTTTT.

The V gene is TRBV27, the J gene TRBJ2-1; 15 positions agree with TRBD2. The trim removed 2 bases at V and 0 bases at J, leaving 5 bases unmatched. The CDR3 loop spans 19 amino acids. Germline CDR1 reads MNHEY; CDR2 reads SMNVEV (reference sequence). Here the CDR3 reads CASSLPPGLAGGSYNEQFF. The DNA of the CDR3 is TGTGCCAGCAGTTTACCACCGGGACTAGCGGGAGGCTCCTACAATGAGCAGTTCTTC.

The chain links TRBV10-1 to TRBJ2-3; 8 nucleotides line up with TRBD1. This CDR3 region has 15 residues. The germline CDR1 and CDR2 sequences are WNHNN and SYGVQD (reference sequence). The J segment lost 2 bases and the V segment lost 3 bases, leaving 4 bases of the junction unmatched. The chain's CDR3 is CASSDRQGYTDTQYF. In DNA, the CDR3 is TGCGCCAGCAGTGACAGACAGGGGTACACAGATACGCAGTATTTT.

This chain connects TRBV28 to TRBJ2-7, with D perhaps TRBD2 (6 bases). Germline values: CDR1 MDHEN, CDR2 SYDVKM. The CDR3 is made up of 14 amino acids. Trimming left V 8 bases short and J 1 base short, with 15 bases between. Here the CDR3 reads CASFPGGTSYEQYF. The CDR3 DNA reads TGTGCCAGCTTTCCGGGCGGGACTTCCTACGAGCAGTACTTC.

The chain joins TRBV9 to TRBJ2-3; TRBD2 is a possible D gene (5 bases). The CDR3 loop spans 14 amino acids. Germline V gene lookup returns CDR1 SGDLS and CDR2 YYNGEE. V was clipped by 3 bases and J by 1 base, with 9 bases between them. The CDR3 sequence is CASSGGVGTDTQYF. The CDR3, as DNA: TGTGCCAGCAGCGGGGGAGTAGGCACAGATACGCAGTATTTT.

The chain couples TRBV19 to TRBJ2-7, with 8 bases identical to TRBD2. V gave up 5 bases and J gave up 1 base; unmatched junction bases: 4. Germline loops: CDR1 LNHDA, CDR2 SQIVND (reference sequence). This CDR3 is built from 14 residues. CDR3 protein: CASSLIAGSYEQYF. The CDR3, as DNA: TGTGCCAGTAGTTTAATAGCGGGGTCCTACGAGCAGTACTTC.

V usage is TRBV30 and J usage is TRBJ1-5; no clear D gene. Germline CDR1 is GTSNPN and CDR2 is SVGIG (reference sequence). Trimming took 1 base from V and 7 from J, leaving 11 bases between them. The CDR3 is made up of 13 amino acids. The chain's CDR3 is CAWSASRSQPQHF. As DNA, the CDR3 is TGTGCCTGGAGTGCCTCCCGTTCCCAGCCCCAGCATTTT. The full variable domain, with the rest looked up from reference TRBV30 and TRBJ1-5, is SQTIHQWPATLVQPVGSPLSLECTVEGTSNPNLYWYRQAAGRGLQLLFYSVGIGQISSEVPQNLSASRPQDRQFILSSKKLLLSDSGFYLCAWSASRSQPQHFGDGTRLSIL.

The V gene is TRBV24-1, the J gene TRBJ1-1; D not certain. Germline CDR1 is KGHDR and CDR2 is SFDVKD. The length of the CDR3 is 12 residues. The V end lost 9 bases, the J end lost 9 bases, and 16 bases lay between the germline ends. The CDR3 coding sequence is TGTGCCACCGGACTGGCCGGCCGGAAAGCTTTCTTT. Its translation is CATGLAGRKAFF.

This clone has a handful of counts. CDR3 protein: CASSSGLAGGRHNEQFF. The CDR3 DNA is TGTGCCAGCAGCTCGGGACTAGCGGGGGGGCGACACAATGAGCAGTTCTTC. The V gene is TRBV5-4, the J gene TRBJ2-1; 16 bases align to TRBD2. The CDR3 totals 17 residues. Germline-derived CDR1 and CDR2 are SGHNT and YYREEE (reference sequence). The V gene end was trimmed by 3 bases and the J gene end by 5 bases; junction bases not matched to a gene: 5.

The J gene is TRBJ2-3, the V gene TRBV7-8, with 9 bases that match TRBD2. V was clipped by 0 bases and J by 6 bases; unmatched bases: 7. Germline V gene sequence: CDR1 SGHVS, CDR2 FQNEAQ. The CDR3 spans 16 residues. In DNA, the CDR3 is TGTGCCAGCAGCTTAGCTCGGCTAGCGGGGCGCGATACGCAGTATTTT. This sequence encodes CASSLARLAGRDTQYF.

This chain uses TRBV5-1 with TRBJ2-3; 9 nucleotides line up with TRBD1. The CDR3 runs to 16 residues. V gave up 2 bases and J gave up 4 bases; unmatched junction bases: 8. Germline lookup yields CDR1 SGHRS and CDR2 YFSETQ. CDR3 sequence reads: CASSFGTGISPDTQYF. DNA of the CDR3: TGCGCCAGCAGCTTCGGGACAGGGATTTCTCCAGATACGCAGTATTTT.

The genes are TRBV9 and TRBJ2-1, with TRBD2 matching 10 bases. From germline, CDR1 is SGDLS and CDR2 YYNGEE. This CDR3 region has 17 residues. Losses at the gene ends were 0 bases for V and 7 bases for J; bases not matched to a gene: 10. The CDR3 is CASSVADLAGEWNEQFF. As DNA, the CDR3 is TGTGCCAGCAGCGTAGCGGATCTAGCGGGAGAGTGGAATGAGCAGTTCTTC.

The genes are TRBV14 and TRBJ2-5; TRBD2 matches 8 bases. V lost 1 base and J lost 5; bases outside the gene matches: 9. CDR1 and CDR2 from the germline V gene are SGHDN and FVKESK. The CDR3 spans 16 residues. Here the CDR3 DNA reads TGTGCCAGCAGCCAAGGTCCAGCGGGAGAGGGTGAGACCCAGTACTTC. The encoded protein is CASSQGPAGEGETQYF.

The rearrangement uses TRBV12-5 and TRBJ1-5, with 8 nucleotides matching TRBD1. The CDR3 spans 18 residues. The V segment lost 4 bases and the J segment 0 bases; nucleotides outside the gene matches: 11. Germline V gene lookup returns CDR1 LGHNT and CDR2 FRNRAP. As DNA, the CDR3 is TGTGCTAGTGGTTCTTATTTACAACAGGGGGTTAGCAATCAGCCCCAGCATTTT. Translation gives CASGSYLQQGVSNQPQHF.

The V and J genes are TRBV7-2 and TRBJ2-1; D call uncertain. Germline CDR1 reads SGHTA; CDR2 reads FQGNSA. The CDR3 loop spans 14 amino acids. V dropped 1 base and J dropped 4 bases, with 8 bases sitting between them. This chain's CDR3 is CASSLGTRYNEQFF. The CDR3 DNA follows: TGTGCCAGCAGCTTAGGTACCAGATACAATGAGCAGTTCTTC.

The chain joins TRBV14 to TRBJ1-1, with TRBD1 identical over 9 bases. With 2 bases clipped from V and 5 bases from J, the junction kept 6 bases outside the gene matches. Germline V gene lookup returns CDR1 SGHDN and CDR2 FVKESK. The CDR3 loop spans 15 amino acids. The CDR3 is CASSQLQGASTEAFF. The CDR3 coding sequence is TGTGCCAGCAGCCAATTACAGGGGGCTAGTACTGAAGCTTTCTTT.

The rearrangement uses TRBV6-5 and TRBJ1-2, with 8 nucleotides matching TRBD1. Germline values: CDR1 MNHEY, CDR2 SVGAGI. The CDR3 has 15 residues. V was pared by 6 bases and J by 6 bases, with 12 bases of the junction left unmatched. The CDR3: CASRHRGFISDGYTF. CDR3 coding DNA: TGTGCCAGCAGGCACAGGGGGTTTATATCAGATGGCTACACCTTC.

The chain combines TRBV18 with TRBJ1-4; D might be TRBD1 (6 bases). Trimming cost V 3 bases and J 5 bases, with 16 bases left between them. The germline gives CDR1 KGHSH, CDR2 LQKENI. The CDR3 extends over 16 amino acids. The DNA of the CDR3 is TGTGCCAGCTCACCTACCGGTGGGGGCGTAAATGAAAAACTGTTTTTT. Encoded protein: CASSPTGGGVNEKLFF.